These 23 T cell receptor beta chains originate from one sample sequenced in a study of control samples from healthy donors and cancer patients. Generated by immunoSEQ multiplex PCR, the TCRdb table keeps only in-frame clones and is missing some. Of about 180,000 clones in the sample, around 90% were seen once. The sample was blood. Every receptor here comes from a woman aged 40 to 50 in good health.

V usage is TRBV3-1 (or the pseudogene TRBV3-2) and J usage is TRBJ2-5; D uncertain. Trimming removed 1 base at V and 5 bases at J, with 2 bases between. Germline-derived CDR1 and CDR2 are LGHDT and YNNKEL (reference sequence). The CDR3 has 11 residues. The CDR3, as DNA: TGTGCCAGCAGCCAAGCGGAGACCCAGTACTTC. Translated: CASSQAETQYF.

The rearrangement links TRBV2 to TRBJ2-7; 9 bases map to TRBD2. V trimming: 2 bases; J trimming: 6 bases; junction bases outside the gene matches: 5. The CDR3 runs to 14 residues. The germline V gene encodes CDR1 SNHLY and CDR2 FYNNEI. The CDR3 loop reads CASSEIAGVGEQYF. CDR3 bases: TGTGCCAGCAGTGAAATAGCGGGGGTTGGCGAGCAGTACTTC.

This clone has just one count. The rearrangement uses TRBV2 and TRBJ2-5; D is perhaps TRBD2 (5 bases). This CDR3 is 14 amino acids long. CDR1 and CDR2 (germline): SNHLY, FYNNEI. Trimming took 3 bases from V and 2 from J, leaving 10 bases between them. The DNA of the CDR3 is TGTGCCAGCAGTGATCTGGTAGCGCAAGAGACCCAGTACTTC. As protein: CASSDLVAQETQYF. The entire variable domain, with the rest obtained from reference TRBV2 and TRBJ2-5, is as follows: EPEVTQTPSHQVTQMGQEVILRCVPISNHLYFYWYRQILGQKVEFLVSFYNNEISEKSEIFDDQFSVERPDGSNFTLKIRSTKLEDSAMYFCASSDLVAQETQYFGPGTRLLVL.

The CDR3 region has the DNA TGTGCCAGCAGTCCTGGGACAGGGGATTCACCCCTCCACTTT. Residues: CASSPGTGDSPLHF. The chain couples TRBV3-1 (or the pseudogene TRBV3-2) to TRBJ1-6, with 10 bases aligning to TRBD1. This CDR3 has 14 residues. In germline, CDR1 is LGHDT, CDR2 YNNKEL (reference sequence). V dropped 6 bases and J dropped 8; count of bases not matched to a gene: 4.

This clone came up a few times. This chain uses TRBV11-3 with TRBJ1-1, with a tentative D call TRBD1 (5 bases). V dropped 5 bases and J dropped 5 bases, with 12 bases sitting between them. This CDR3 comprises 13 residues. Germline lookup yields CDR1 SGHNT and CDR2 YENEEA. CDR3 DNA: TGTGCCAGCAGCCAAGGGTCAGGGACTGAAGCTTTCTTT. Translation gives CASSQGSGTEAFF.

Here the CDR3 DNA reads TGCGCCAGCAGCTTGACAGGGGCCTTCCTTAATGAAAAACTGTTTTTT. Amino acids: CASSLTGAFLNEKLFF. The V call is TRBV5-1, the J call TRBJ1-4; 7 bases fit TRBD1. The J segment lost 4 bases and the V segment lost 1 base, leaving 7 bases of the junction unmatched. CDR1 is SGHRS, CDR2 YFSETQ, per germline. The CDR3 extends over 16 amino acids. The whole variable domain, remainder taken from reference TRBV5-1 and TRBJ1-4, is KAGVTQTPRYLIKTRGQQVTLSCSPISGHRSVSWYQQTPGQGLQFLFEYFSETQRNKGNFPGRFSGRQFSNSRSEMNVSTLELGDSALYLCASSLTGAFLNEKLFFGSGTQLSVL.

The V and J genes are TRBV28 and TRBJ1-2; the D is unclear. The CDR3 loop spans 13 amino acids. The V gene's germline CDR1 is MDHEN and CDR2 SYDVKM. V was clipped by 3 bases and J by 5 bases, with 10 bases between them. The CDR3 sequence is CASSFEKIYGYTF. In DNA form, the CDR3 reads TGTGCCAGCAGTTTTGAGAAGATTTATGGCTACACCTTC.

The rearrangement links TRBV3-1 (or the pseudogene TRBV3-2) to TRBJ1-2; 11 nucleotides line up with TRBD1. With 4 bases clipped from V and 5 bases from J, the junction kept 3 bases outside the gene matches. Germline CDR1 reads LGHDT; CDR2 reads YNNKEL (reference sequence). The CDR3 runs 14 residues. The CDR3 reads CASSPGTGGYGYTF. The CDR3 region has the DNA TGTGCCAGCAGCCCCGGGACAGGGGGATATGGCTACACCTTC.

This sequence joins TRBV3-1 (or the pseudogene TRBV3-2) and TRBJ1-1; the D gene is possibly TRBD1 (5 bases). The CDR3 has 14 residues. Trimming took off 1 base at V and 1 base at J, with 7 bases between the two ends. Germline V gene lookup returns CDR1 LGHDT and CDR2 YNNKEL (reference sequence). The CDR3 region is CASSQARANTEAFF. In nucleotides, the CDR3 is TGTGCCAGCAGCCAAGCCAGGGCGAACACTGAAGCTTTCTTT.

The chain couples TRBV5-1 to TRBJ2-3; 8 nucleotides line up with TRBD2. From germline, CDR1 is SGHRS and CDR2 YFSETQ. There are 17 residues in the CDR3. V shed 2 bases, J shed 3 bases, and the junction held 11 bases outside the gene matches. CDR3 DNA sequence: TGCGCCAGCAGCTTCAGACGCGGGGGGTTTAGTACAGATACGCAGTATTTT. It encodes CASSFRRGGFSTDTQYF.

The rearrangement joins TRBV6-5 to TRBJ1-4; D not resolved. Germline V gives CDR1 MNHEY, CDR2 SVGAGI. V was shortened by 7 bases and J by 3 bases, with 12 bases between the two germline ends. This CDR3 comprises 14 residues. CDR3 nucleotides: TGTGCCAGCAAAAAAGTGGCCGCTAATGAAAAACTGTTTTTT. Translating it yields CASKKVAANEKLFF.

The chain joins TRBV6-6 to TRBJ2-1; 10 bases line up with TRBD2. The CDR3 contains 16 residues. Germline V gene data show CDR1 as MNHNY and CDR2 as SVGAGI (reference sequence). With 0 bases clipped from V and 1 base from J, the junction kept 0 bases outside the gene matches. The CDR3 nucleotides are TGTGCCAGCAGTTACTCGGGACTAGCGTCCTACAATGAGCAGTTCTTC. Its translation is CASSYSGLASYNEQFF.

DNA for the CDR3: TGTGCCAGTAACTGGGGGACAGCTAACTATGGCTACACCTTC. This translates into CASNWGTANYGYTF. The chain couples TRBV19 to TRBJ1-2, with 7 bases matching TRBD1. The CDR3 length is 14 residues. Germline CDR1 and CDR2: LNHDA and SQIVND (reference sequence). V shed 7 bases and J 0 bases; nucleotides not matched to a gene: 5. The variable domain in full, with the rest retrieved from reference TRBV19 and TRBJ1-2, is DGGITQSPKYLFRKEGQNVTLSCEQNLNHDAMYWYRQDPGQGLRLIYYSQIVNDFQKGDIAEGYSVSREKKESFPLTVTSAQKNPTAFYLCASNWGTANYGYTFGSGTRLTVV.

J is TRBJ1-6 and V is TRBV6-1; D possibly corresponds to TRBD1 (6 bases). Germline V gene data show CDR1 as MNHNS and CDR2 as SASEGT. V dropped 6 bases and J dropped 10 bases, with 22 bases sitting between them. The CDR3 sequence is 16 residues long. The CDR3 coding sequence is TGTGCCAGCAGCGAAACGAGGACAGATTTAAAATCACCCCTCCACTTT. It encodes CASSETRTDLKSPLHF.

The CDR3 loop is CASSRGGDDYTIYF. Written as DNA, the CDR3 is TGTGCCAGCAGCCGTGGGGGGGACGATTACACCATATATTTT. This chain joins TRBV25-1 and TRBJ1-3, with D perhaps matching TRBD1 (5 bases). Germline V gene data show CDR1 as MGHDK and CDR2 as SYGVNS. V was trimmed by 6 bases and J by 8 bases, leaving 17 bases between them. This CDR3 has 14 amino acids.

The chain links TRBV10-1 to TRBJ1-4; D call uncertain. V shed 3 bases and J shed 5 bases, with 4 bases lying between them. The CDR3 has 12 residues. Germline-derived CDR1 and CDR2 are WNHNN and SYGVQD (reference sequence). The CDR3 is CASSDGNEKLFF. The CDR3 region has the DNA TGCGCCAGCAGTGATGGAAATGAAAAACTGTTTTTT.

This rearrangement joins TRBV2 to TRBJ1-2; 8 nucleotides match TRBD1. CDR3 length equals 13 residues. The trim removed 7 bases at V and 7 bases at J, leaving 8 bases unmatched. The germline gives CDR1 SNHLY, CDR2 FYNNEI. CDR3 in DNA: TGTGCCAGCACCCTCGACAGGGGTGGTGGCTACACCTTC. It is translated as CASTLDRGGGYTF.

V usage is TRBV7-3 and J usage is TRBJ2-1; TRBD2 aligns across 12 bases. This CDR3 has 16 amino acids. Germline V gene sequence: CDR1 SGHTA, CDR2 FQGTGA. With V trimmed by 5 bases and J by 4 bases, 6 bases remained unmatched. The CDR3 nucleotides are TGTGCCAGCAGCCTTCTAGCGGGGGGGGTTTACAATGAGCAGTTCTTC. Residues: CASSLLAGGVYNEQFF.

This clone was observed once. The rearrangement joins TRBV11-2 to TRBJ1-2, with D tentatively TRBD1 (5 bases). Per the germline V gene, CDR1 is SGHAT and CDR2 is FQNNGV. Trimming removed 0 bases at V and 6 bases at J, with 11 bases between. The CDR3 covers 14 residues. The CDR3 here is CASSLDPGGDGYTF. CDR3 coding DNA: TGTGCCAGCAGCTTAGATCCGGGAGGGGATGGCTACACCTTC.

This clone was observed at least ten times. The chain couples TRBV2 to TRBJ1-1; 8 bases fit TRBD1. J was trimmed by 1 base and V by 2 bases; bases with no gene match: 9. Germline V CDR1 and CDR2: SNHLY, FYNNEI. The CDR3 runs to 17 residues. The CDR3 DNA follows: TGTGCCAGCAGTGAAAGGCAGGGGGCCTTCAGGAACACTGAAGCTTTCTTT. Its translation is CASSERQGAFRNTEAFF.

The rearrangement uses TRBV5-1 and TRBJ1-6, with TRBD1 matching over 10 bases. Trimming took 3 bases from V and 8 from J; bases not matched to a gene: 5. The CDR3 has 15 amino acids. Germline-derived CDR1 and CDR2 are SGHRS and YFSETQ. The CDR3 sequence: CASSSIDRGHSPLHF. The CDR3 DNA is TGCGCCAGCAGCTCCATAGACAGGGGGCATTCACCCCTCCACTTT.

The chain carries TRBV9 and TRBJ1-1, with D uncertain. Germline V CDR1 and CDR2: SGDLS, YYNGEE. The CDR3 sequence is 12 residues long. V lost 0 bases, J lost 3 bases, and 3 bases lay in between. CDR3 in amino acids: CASSVEDTEAFF. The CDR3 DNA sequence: TGTGCCAGCAGCGTAGAAGACACTGAAGCTTTCTTT. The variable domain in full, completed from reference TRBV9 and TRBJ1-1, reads DSGVTQTPKHLITATGQRVTLRCSPRSGDLSVYWYQQSLDQGLQFLIQYYNGEERAKGNILERFSAQQFPDLHSELNLSSLELGDSALYFCASSVEDTEAFFGQGTRLTVV.

The CDR3 region is CASSDRLSTEAFF. Written as DNA, the CDR3 is TGCGCCAGCAGTGACAGGTTAAGCACTGAAGCTTTCTTT. The chain joins TRBV10-2 to TRBJ1-1; D unresolved. Germline assignment: CDR1 WSHSY and CDR2 SAAADI. This CDR3 is 13 amino acids long. Trimming removed 3 bases from V and 4 bases from J, with 9 bases in between.